These T cell receptor beta chains were read from a single sample in a study of neurological immune-mediated disorders. From the 5' RACE reads, TCRdb called clonotypes with MiXCR, one entry per CDR3 protein. The top ten hold under 4.5% of the sample, which has approximately 40,000 distinct CDR3 sequences, around 15% seen once. The sequencing sample was made of CD4+ T cells from blood. The receptors derive from a woman aged 55 to 70 with HTLV-1-associated myelopathy (HAM/TSP). Both conserved end residues are part of each CDR3. A D gene is named only where the DNA matches it firmly. Clone size is not always given. Where it is, it says once, few, many or a class for expanded clones.

D gene,J gene,clone size,V gene,CDR3 DNA,CDR3 protein
NA,TRBJ2-2,few,TRBV5-1,TGCGCCAGCAGCTGGACTCCTAACACCGGGGAGCTGTTTTTT,CASSWTPNTGELFF
TRBD1,TRBJ1-4,many,TRBV5-1,TGCGCCAGCAGCTTCGGACAGGGGGAGATCGAAAAACTGTTTTTT,CASSFGQGEIEKLFF
TRBD1,TRBJ1-2,many,TRBV6-6,TGTGCCACCGGGACAGGGGGCGTCGGTGGCTACACCTTC,CATGTGGVGGYTF
NA,TRBJ1-4,many,TRBV5-1,TGCGCCAGCAGCTTGGGTTGGGGAGTTAATGAAAAACTGTTTTTT,CASSLGWGVNEKLFF
TRBD2,TRBJ2-5,many,TRBV4-2,TGTGCCAGCAGCCAAGGGGGAGGACTAGCGGGGGAGGAGACCCAGTACTTC,CASSQGGGLAGEETQYF
NA,TRBJ1-6,NA,TRBV18,TGTGCCAGCTCGATGAGATCTGGGTCCTATAATTCACCCCTCCACTTT,CASSMRSGSYNSPLHF
NA,TRBJ2-3,many,TRBV7-9,TGTGCCAGCAGTTTTTCCTACCAACCCTCTAGCACAGATACGCAGTATTTT,CASSFSYQPSSTDTQYF
NA,TRBJ1-1,many,TRBV5-1,TGCGCCAGCAGCTTGGTCAAGAACACTGAAGCTTTCTTT,CASSLVKNTEAFF
NA,TRBJ2-3,many,TRBV9,TGTGCCAGCAGCGTCGGGGTGACCGGCACAGATACGCAGTATTTT,CASSVGVTGTDTQYF
NA,TRBJ2-3,NA,TRBV10-3,TGTGACATCAGTGAGTCGATGGTGGGCACAGATACGCAGTATTTT,CDISESMVGTDTQYF
NA,TRBJ2-2,many,TRBV5-1,TGCGCCAGCAGCCCGGCAGGGCGGACCGGGGAGCTGTTTTTT,CASSPAGRTGELFF
NA,TRBJ1-2,many,TRBV7-2,TGTGCCAGCAGCTTATCCATTCGGATGAGTAACTATGGCTACACCTTC,CASSLSIRMSNYGYTF
NA,TRBJ2-3,many,TRBV7-3,TGTGCCAGCAGCTTAGGAGGTCCGATGAACACAGATACGCAGTATTTT,CASSLGGPMNTDTQYF
NA,TRBJ2-3,many,TRBV20-1,TGCAGTGCTAGCGGGGGCCATGCGGGAGATACGCAGTATTTT,CSASGGHAGDTQYF
NA,TRBJ1-1,medium-sized,TRBV7-6,TGTGCCAGCAGCTTACAGGCTCCGAACACTGAAGCTTTCTTT,CASSLQAPNTEAFF
NA,TRBJ1-5,many,TRBV6-2/TRBV6-3,TGTGCCAGCAGAGGGTCTAGCAATCAGCCCCAGCATTTT,CASRGSSNQPQHF
TRBD2,TRBJ2-1,NA,TRBV20-1,TGCAGTGCTAGAGACGGACGGGGGGGCCTCAATGAGCAGTTCTTC,CSARDGRGGLNEQFF
NA,TRBJ1-6,many,TRBV3-1,TGTGCCAGCAGCAACCAGGGGCTCTCTAATTCACCCCTCCACTTT,CASSNQGLSNSPLHF
NA,TRBJ1-6,many,TRBV25-1,TGTGCCAGCAGTCCCTTAGTGCCCCTCCACTTT,CASSPLVPLHF
TRBD1,TRBJ2-5,many,TRBV20-1,TGCAGTGCCACCAGGACAGGACAAGAGACCCAGTACTTC,CSATRTGQETQYF
NA,TRBJ2-2,NA,TRBV20-1,TGCAGTGCTCCGGTGGAGGGCCGGGACGGGGAGCTGTTTTTT,CSAPVEGRDGELFF
NA,TRBJ2-7,NA,TRBV30,TGTGCCTGGAGTGTCGGCGCGGGGCACCCTGCGGACGAGCAGTACTTC,CAWSVGAGHPADEQYF
NA,TRBJ1-4,NA,TRBV3-1,TGTGCCAGCAGCCAAGATCCGGGGGTTGAAAAACTGTTTTTT,CASSQDPGVEKLFF
NA,TRBJ1-6,many,TRBV7-2,TGTGCCAGCAGCTTAGACTCGGGGGGAAATCCACCCCTCCACTTT,CASSLDSGGNPPLHF
TRBD1,TRBJ1-2,many,TRBV11-2,TGTGCCAGCAGTTCAATGACAGGGAACTATGGCTACACCTTC,CASSSMTGNYGYTF
NA,TRBJ2-7,many,TRBV6-1,TGTGCCAGCAGCCGGGACACAATCTCCTACGAGCAGTACTTC,CASSRDTISYEQYF
NA,TRBJ1-1,many,TRBV6-5,TGTGCCAGCAGTTACTCCCCAGGTAACACTGAAGCTTTCTTT,CASSYSPGNTEAFF
NA,TRBJ2-5,many,TRBV5-1,TGCGCCAGCAGCTGGACCGCCCACGGCCAAGAGACCCAGTACTTC,CASSWTAHGQETQYF
TRBD1,TRBJ2-1,many,TRBV29-1,TGCAGCGTTGGGACAGGGGGCTACAATGAGCAGTTCTTC,CSVGTGGYNEQFF
TRBD2,TRBJ2-3,many,TRBV20-1,TGCAGTGCTACCGGGACTAGGGAGAGCACAGATACGCAGTATTTT,CSATGTRESTDTQYF
NA,TRBJ1-3,many,TRBV3-1,TGTGCCAGCAGCGCATCCTCTGGAAACACCATATATTTT,CASSASSGNTIYF
TRBD2,TRBJ2-2,many,TRBV9,TGTGCCAGCAGCGTAGAAAGAGCGGGACGATACACCGGGGAGCTGTTTTTT,CASSVERAGRYTGELFF
TRBD1,TRBJ2-7,many,TRBV20-1,TGCAGTGCATGGGACAGTACCTACGAGCAGTACTTC,CSAWDSTYEQYF
NA,TRBJ1-2,many,TRBV12-3/TRBV12-4,TGTGCCAGCAGTTTAGGTCGGCAGGGCTCCTATGGCTACACCTTC,CASSLGRQGSYGYTF
NA,TRBJ2-6,many,TRBV2,TGTGCCAGCAGTGAGAGACAGATCTCTGGGGCCAACGTCCTGACTTTC,CASSERQISGANVLTF
TRBD2,TRBJ2-3,many,TRBV29-1,TGCAGCGTTGAGGCGGGGGGCCCCGATACGCAGTATTTT,CSVEAGGPDTQYF
TRBD1,TRBJ1-5,many,TRBV6-1,TGTGCCAGCAGTGAATATGGACAGGAGTCTCAGCCCCAGCATTTT,CASSEYGQESQPQHF
NA,TRBJ2-1,many,TRBV5-5,TGTGCCAGCAGCCCCGGGACTTACAATGAGCAGTTCTTC,CASSPGTYNEQFF
NA,TRBJ1-2,NA,TRBV20-1,TGCAGTGCTGGCCTCGGGACCGGGAGGGAGTATGGCTACACCTTC,CSAGLGTGREYGYTF
NA,TRBJ2-7,many,TRBV15,TGTGCCACCAGCAGAGGCCTAACAGGGTTGGCTCCCTACGAGCAGTACTTC,CATSRGLTGLAPYEQYF
NA,TRBJ1-2,NA,TRBV6-1,TGTGCCAGCAGTCCGGGACGGTCCTATGGCTACACCTTC,CASSPGRSYGYTF
TRBD2,TRBJ2-7,many,TRBV7-6,TGTGCCAGCAGCTTTCTAGCTAGCGGGGGGGCGGACGAGCAGTACTTC,CASSFLASGGADEQYF
NA,TRBJ1-1,many,TRBV12-3/TRBV12-4,TGTGCCAGCAGTTCCCGGTCTGGATACACTGAAGCTTTCTTT,CASSSRSGYTEAFF
TRBD1,TRBJ1-1,many,TRBV27,TGTGCCAGCAGTTGGCTGAAGGGGGCGCGAGGCACTGAAGCTTTCTTT,CASSWLKGARGTEAFF
NA,TRBJ1-6,NA,TRBV20-1,TGCAGTGCATATGTCCCGAATTCACCCCTCCACTTT,CSAYVPNSPLHF
NA,TRBJ2-4,many,TRBV5-1,TGCGCCAGCAGCTTGGAGGGGGCACCGGAGGGCCAAAACTTC,CASSLEGAPEGQNF
NA,TRBJ1-1,NA,TRBV20-1,TGCAGTGGCGGGCTCCCCAGGCTAGTGGACGCTGAAGCTTTCTTT,CSGGLPRLVDAEAFF
NA,TRBJ2-5,many,TRBV6-6,TGTGCCAGCAGTTACAGGGAGGGGGCGTCGGAGACCCAGTACTTC,CASSYREGASETQYF
NA,TRBJ2-1,medium-sized,TRBV5-1,TGCGCCAGCAGCTATAGAGGGACAATCCCCAATGAGCAGTTCTTC,CASSYRGTIPNEQFF
TRBD2,TRBJ2-1,many,TRBV20-1,TGCAGTGCCTCGGGACTAGCGAACAATGAGCAGTTCTTC,CSASGLANNEQFF
TRBD2,TRBJ2-1,many,TRBV7-3,TGTGCCAGCAGCTTAGCTCTAGCGGGGGGCCTCAATGAGCAGTTCTTC,CASSLALAGGLNEQFF
TRBD2,TRBJ2-1,many,TRBV20-1,TGCAGTGCGCTGACTAGCGGGGGCATCGGGGATTCCTACAATGAGCAGTTCTTC,CSALTSGGIGDSYNEQFF
NA,TRBJ1-1,once,TRBV5-4,TGTGCCAGCAGCTCACGACAAGGGGGAACTGAAGCTTTCTTT,CASSSRQGGTEAFF
NA,TRBJ2-5,NA,TRBV20-1,TGCAGTGCTAGAGCCCTCTTGGACAGACAAGAGACCCAGTACTTC,CSARALLDRQETQYF
NA,TRBJ2-3,medium-sized,TRBV20-1,TGCAGTGCTAGTCTAGCCGGGCGTCTGGATACGCAGTATTTT,CSASLAGRLDTQYF
NA,TRBJ1-2,many,TRBV6-1,TGTGCCAGTCTCCCCTCAGGACAGACCTATGGCTACACCTTC,CASLPSGQTYGYTF
TRBD1,TRBJ1-4,many,TRBV12-3/TRBV12-4,TGTGCCAGCAGTCAGGGACAGGGCTACTATGAAAAACTGTTTTTT,CASSQGQGYYEKLFF